The present T cell receptor (beta chain) was sequenced within a study of T cells in Graves' hyperthyroidism and ophthalmopathy. Across the whole study: Peripheral blood was collected at initial diagnosis, before any treatment.

RNA transcripts gave rise to amplified TCR beta CDR3 regions. The TCR CDR3 first-round RT-PCR relied on the HTBI primer set. MiXCR was run by TCRdb on the multiplex PCR reads, yielding one entry per CDR3 protein. The sample records about 400,000 distinct CDR3 sequences, roughly 13% being singletons. Points from the study as a whole: Peripheral blood also featured most of the thyroid clonotypes expanded above 0.001.

This clonotype was seen at least ten times. Its antigen is unknown. Researchers defined stable Graves' hyperthyroidism as no ophthalmopathy progression within 18 months. Patients aged 18 to 65 had newly diagnosed hyperthyroidism that had lasted under 2 months. The germline CDR1 and CDR2 sequences are MNHEY and SMNVEV (reference sequence). The CDR3 has 14 residues. Trimming pared 0 bases from V and 2 bases from J, leaving 8 bases between. The J gene is TRBJ2-7, the V gene TRBV27; perhaps TRBD1 as D (6 bases). Material for sequencing was blood. The receptor's source is a young woman with Graves' hyperthyroidism. The CDR3 bases are TGTGCCAGCAGTTTATCACAGGGTCCCTACGAGCAGTACTTC. This translates into CASSLSQGPYEQYF.